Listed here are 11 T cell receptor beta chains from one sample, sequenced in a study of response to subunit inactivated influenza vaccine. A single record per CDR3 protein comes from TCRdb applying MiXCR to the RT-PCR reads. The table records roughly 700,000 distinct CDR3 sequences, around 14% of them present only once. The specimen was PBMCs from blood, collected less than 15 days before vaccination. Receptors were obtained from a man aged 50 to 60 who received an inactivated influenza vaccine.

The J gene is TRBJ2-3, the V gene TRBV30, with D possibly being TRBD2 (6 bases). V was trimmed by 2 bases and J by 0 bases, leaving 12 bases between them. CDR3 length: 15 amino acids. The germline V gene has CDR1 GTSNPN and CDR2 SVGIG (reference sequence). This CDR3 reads CAWSSGSTSTDTQYF. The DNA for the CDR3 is TGTGCCTGGAGTTCCGGGAGTACTAGCACAGATACGCAGTATTTT.

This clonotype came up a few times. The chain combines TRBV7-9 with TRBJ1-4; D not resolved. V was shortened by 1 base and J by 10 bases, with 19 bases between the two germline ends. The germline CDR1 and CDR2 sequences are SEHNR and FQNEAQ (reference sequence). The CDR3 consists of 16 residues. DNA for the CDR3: TGTGCCAGCAGCTTAGGTACGGACCGCCGCCCGGGAAAACTGTTTTTT. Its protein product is CASSLGTDRRPGKLFF.

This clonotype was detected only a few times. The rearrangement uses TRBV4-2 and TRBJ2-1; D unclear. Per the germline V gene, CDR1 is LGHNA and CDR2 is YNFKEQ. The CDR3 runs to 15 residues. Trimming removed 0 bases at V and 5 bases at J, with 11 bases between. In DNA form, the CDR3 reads TGTGCCAGCAGCCAAGATTTGGGATGGGACAATGAGCAGTTCTTC. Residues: CASSQDLGWDNEQFF.

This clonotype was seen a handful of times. CDR3 bases: TGCAGCGTTGAAGGTATACCGGGACAGGGCCTATACGAGCAGTACTTC. Its translation is CSVEGIPGQGLYEQYF. The rearrangement uses TRBV29-1 and TRBJ2-7; 9 positions match TRBD1. CDR1 is SQVTM, CDR2 ANQGSEA, per germline. Germline trimming cut 1 base from V and 4 bases from J; bases unmatched to any gene: 11. This CDR3 is built from 16 residues.

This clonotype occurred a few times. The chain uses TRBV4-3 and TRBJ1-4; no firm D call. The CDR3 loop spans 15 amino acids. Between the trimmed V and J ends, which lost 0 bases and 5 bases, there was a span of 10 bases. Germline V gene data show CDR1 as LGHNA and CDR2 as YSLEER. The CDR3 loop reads CASSQDPGPNEKLFF. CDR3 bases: TGCGCCAGCAGCCAAGACCCGGGTCCGAATGAAAAACTGTTTTTT.

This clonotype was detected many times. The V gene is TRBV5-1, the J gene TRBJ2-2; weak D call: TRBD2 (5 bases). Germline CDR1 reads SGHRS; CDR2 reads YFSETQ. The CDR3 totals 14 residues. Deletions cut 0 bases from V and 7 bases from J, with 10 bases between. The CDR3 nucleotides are TGCGCCAGCAGCTTGGCCCTAGAGGGCGGGGAGCTGTTTTTT. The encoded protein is CASSLALEGGELFF.

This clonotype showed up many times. The CDR3 region has the DNA TGTGCCAGCAGTCCCCCATATCGGGAGAGGGGGGACAATGAGCAGTTCTTC. It specifies CASSPPYRERGDNEQFF. This rearrangement joins TRBV27 to TRBJ2-1; the D call may be TRBD1 or TRBD2 (6 bases each). Trimming stripped 5 bases from V and 5 bases from J, with 22 bases between. Germline CDR1 reads MNHEY; CDR2 reads SMNVEV (reference sequence). This CDR3 is built from 17 residues.

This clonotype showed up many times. The CDR3 protein is CASSQAASGGEETQYF. CDR3 bases: TGTGCCAGCAGCCAGGCGGCTAGCGGGGGAGAAGAGACCCAGTACTTC. The rearrangement uses TRBV4-2 and TRBJ2-5, with TRBD2 identical over 10 bases. CDR1 and CDR2 (germline): LGHNA, YNFKEQ. V lost 3 bases and J lost 3; bases outside the gene matches: 7. The CDR3 covers 16 residues.

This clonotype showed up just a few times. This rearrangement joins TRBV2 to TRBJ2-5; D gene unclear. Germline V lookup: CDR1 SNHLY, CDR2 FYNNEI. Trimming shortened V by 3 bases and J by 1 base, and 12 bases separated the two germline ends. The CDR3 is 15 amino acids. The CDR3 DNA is TGTGCCAGCAGTGAGGGTAAAGGGCTCCAAGAGACCCAGTACTTC. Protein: CASSEGKGLQETQYF.

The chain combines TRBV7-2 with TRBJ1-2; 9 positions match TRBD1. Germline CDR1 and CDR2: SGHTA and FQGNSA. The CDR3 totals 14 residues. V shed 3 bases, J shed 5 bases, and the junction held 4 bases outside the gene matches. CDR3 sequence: CASSFQDRGYGYTF. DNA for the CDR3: TGTGCCAGCAGCTTCCAAGACAGGGGGTATGGCTACACCTTC.

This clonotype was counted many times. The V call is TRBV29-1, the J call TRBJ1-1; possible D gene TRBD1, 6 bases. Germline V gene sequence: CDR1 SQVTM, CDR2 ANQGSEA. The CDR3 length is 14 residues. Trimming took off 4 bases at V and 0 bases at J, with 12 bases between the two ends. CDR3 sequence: CSVGQGLVNTEAFF. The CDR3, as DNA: TGCAGCGTTGGTCAGGGGCTGGTGAACACTGAAGCTTTCTTT.